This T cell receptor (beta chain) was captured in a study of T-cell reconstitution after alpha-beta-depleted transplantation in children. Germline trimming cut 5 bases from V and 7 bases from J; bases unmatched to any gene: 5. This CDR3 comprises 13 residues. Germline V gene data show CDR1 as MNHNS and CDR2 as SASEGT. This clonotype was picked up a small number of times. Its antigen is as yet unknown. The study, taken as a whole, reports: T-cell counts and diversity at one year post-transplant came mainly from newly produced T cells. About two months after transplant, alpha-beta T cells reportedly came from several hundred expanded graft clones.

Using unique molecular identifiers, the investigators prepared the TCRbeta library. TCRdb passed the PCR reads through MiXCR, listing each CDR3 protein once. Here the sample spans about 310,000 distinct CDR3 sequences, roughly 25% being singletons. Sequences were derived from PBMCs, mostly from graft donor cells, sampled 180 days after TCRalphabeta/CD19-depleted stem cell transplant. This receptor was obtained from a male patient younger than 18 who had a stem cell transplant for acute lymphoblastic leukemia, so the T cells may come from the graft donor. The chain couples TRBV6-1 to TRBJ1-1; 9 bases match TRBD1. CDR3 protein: CASSKGQGIEAFF. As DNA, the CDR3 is TGTGCCAGCAGTAAGGGACAGGGAATTGAAGCTTTCTTT.